Below, one TCR beta chain is given with its context. Its target is not known. These data originate in a study of T cells in tuberculosis. Germline V lookup: CDR1 SGHTA, CDR2 FQGNSA. This CDR3 spans 15 amino acids. V was shortened by 1 base and J by 8 bases, with 17 bases between the two germline ends. The table came from immunoSEQ multiplex PCR; TCRdb's copy has only in-frame clones and leaves some out. The sample consists of approximately 30,000 clones, just over 90% of them appearing once. Points from the study as a whole: Smaller distances to GMM-specific TCRs suggested their expansion in active tuberculosis. Shorter CDR3-alpha in active tuberculosis partly drove smaller distances.

The sequenced material came from PBMCs. The rearrangement uses TRBV7-2 and TRBJ1-2; no reliable D call. The clonotype was recovered from a donor between 10 and 29 years old with latent tuberculosis or without tuberculosis infection. CDR3 DNA: TGTGCCAGCAGCTTAGAGTTGGCGGGATCAGACGGCTACACCTTC. Residues: CASSLELAGSDGYTF. Looking up the rest from reference TRBV7-2 and TRBJ1-2 gives the full variable domain: GAGVSQSPSNKVTEKGKDVELRCDPISGHTALYWYRQSLGQGLEFLIYFQGNSAPDKSGLPSDRFSAERTGGSVSTLTIQRTQQEDSAVYLCASSLELAGSDGYTFGSGTRLTVV.